This T cell receptor beta chain was retrieved from a study of T cells in Graves' hyperthyroidism and ophthalmopathy. At the level of the study: Pretreatment peripheral blood was obtained at initial diagnosis.

Each diagnosis was grounded in clinical symptoms, serum thyroxine and TRAb, thyroid ultrasound, and orbital computed tomography. Amplified TCR beta CDR3 regions came from RNA transcripts. HTBI primers were employed in a first-round RT-PCR of the TCR CDR3. MiXCR, applied by TCRdb to the multiplex PCR reads, yields one record per CDR3 protein. The sample has around 520,000 distinct CDR3 sequences, around a quarter seen once. The CDR3 covers 15 residues. Germline CDR1 SGDLS, CDR2 YYNGEE. Trimming took 6 bases from V and 6 from J, leaving 18 bases between them. In its sample, this clonotype was seen a few times.

Sample: blood. The receptor was derived from a woman aged 25 to 39 with Graves' ophthalmopathy. The chain links TRBV9 to TRBJ2-2; D is unclear. The CDR3 sequence is CASIPWEGYSGELFF. The CDR3 DNA is TGTGCCAGCATCCCCTGGGAAGGATACTCCGGGGAGCTGTTTTTT.